The TCR beta chain described here comes from a study of regulatory T cells in long-lasting Graves disease. General study points: With persistent disease, TRBV28, TRBJ1-2 and TRBJ2-5 were the favored segments. Lower TCR diversity was seen in persistent Graves' patients than in newly diagnosed ones.

This clonotype was recorded many times. As yet, its antigen is unknown. Library construction for TCR beta used iRepertoire HTBI primers and Arm-PCR of CDR3 regions. A single record per CDR3 protein comes from TCRdb applying MiXCR to the multiplex PCR reads. Counted here are about 430,000 distinct CDR3 sequences, roughly 21% occurring once; the ten biggest clones make up around 15%. The time point was: persistent/refractory GD, antithyroid drugs over 5 years with positive TRAb. From PBMCs, RNA was extracted and then used to make the TCR library. Clinicians diagnosed Graves' disease using American Thyroid Association guidelines. Germline loops: CDR1 MDHEN, CDR2 SYDVKM. The CDR3 length is 14 residues. V shed 3 bases and J 4 bases; nucleotides not matched to a gene: 6.

This sequence was found in a female donor with Graves disease. The chain uses TRBV28 and TRBJ2-7; TRBD1 aligns across 7 bases. The specimen was peripheral blood mononuclear cells (PBMCs), collected when the disease was refractory, from a patient treated with antithyroid drugs. CDR3 protein: CASSFRAGGYEQYF. CDR3 nucleotides: TGTGCCAGCAGTTTTAGGGCAGGGGGATACGAGCAGTACTTC.